This T cell receptor beta chain was sequenced during a study of T-cell memory formation after mild COVID-19. Study results and caveats: Confirmation was lacking for SARS-CoV-2 specificity of second-wave clones that peaked on day 37. The study detected some responding clones in pre-infection memory, suggesting cross-reactive memory joined.

Constant-segment-primed 5'RACE gave TCR alpha and TCR beta cDNA libraries with sample barcodes and UMIs. Via MiXCR, TCRdb re-called the 5' RACE reads, giving one row per CDR3 protein. The sample holds 300,000 to 400,000 distinct CDR3 sequences; approximately 13% are singletons and the top ten take over 20%. As regards this clonotype: Its antigen remains unknown.

Sequencing input: PBMCs or a T cell subset sorted from them (not recorded which). The receptor was derived from a man aged 18 to 30 who had mild COVID-19 (a few samples of this study predate the infection). Cell type and time point are not known.

CDR3 in DNA: TGTGCCAGCAGCTTAAGACAGGCCAACATTCAGTACTTC. Amino acid sequence: CASSLRQANIQYF. The chain carries TRBV6-5 and TRBJ2-4; a weak D match, TRBD1 (6 bases). Trimming pared 6 bases from V and 7 bases from J, leaving 13 bases between. The CDR3 extends over 13 amino acids. The germline V gene encodes CDR1 MNHEY and CDR2 SVGAGI.